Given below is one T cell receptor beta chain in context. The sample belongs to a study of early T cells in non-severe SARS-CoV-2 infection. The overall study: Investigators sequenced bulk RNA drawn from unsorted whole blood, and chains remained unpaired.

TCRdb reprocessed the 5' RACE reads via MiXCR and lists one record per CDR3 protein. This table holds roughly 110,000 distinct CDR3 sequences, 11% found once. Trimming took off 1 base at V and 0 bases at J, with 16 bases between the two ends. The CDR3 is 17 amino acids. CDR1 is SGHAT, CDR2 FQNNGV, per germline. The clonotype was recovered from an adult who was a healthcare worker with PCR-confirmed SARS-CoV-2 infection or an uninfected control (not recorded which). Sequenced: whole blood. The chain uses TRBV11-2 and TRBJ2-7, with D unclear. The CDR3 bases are TGTGCCAGCAGCTTAGTCCCGGGTCAGGCCCACTCCTACGAGCAGTACTTC. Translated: CASSLVPGQAHSYEQYF.